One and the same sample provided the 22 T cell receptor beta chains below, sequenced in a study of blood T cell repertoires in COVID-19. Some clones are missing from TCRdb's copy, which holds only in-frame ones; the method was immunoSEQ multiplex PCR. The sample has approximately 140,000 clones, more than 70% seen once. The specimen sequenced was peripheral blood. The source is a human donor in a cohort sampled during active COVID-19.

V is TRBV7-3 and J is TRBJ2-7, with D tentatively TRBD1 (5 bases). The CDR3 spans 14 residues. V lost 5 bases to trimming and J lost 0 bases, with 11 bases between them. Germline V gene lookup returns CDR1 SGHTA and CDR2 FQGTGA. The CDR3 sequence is CASSRTGSSYEQYF. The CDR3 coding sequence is TGTGCCAGCAGCCGTACAGGTAGCTCCTACGAGCAGTACTTC.

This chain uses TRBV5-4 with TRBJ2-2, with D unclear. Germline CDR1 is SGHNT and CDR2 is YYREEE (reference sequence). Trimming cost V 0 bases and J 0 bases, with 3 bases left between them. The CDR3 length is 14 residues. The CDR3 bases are TGTGCCAGCAGCTTGGTCTCGAACACCGGGGAGCTGTTTTTT. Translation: CASSLVSNTGELFF.

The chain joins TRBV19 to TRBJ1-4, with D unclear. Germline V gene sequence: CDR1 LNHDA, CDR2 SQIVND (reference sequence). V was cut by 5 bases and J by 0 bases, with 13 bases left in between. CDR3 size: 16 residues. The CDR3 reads CASSPAFTATNEKLFF. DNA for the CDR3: TGTGCCAGTAGTCCTGCCTTTACAGCAACTAATGAAAAACTGTTTTTT.

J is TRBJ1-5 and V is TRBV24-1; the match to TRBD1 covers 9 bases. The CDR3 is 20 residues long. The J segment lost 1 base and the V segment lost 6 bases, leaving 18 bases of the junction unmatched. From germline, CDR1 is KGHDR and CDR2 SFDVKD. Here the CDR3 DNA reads TGTGCCACCAGTCAGCACAGGGGGCAGAAAGGCCTCTGGAGCAATCAGCCCCAGCATTTT. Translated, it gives CATSQHRGQKGLWSNQPQHF.

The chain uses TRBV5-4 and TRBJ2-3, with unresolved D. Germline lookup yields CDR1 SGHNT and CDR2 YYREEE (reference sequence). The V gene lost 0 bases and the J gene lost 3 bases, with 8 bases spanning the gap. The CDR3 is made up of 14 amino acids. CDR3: CASSLELVTDTQYF. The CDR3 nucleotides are TGTGCCAGCAGCTTGGAATTAGTAACAGATACGCAGTATTTT.

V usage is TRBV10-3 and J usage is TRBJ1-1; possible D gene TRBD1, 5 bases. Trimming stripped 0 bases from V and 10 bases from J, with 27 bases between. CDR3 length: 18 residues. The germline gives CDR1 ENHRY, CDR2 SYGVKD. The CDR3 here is CAISESNPRQTNTLGAFF. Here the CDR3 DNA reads TGTGCCATCAGTGAGTCCAATCCGCGACAGACCAATACACTGGGAGCTTTCTTT.

CDR3 residues: CASSSQTGRYGYTF. The CDR3 region has the DNA TGTGCCAGCAGCTCTCAGACAGGTCGCTATGGCTACACCTTC. The gene calls are TRBV5-5 and TRBJ1-2; D is possibly TRBD1 (6 bases). The CDR3 has 14 amino acids. V was cut by 3 bases and J by 4 bases, with 13 bases left in between. Germline loops: CDR1 SGHKS, CDR2 YYEKEE (reference sequence).

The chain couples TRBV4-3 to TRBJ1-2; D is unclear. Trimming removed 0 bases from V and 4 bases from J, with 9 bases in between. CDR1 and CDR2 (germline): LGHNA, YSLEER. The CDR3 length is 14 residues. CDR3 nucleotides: TGCGCCAGCAGCCAAGACTCGGACTTCTATGGCTACACCTTC. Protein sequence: CASSQDSDFYGYTF.

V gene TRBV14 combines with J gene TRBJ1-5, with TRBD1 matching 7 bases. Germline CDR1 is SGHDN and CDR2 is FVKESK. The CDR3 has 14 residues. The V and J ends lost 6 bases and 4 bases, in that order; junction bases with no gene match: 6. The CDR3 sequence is CASSWDSLNQPQHF. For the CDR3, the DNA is TGTGCCAGCAGTTGGGACAGTCTTAATCAGCCCCAGCATTTT. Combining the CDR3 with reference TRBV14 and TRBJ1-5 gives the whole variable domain EAGVTQFPSHSVIEKGQTVTLRCDPISGHDNLYWYRRVMGKEIKFLLHFVKESKQDESGMPNNRFLAERTGGTYSTLKVQPAELEDSGVYFCASSWDSLNQPQHFGDGTRLSIL.

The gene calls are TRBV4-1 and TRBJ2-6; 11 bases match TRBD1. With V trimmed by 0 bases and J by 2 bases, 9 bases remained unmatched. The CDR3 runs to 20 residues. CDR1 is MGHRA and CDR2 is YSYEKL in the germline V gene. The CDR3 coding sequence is TGCGCCAGCAGCCAAGATAGGGGGACAGGGGGTAGCACTGGGGCCAACGTCCTGACTTTC. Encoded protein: CASSQDRGTGGSTGANVLTF.

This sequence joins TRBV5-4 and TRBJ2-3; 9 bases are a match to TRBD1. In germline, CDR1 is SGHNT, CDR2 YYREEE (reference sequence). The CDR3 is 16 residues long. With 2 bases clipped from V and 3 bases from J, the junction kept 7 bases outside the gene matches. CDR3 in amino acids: CASSFAGDRVTDTQYF. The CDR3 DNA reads TGTGCCAGCAGCTTCGCTGGGGACAGGGTAACAGATACGCAGTATTTT. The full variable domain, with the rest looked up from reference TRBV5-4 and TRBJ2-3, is ETGVTQSPTHLIKTRGQQVTLRCSSQSGHNTVSWYQQALGQGPQFIFQYYREEENGRGNFPPRFSGLQFPNYSSELNVNALELDDSALYLCASSFAGDRVTDTQYFGPGTRLTVL.

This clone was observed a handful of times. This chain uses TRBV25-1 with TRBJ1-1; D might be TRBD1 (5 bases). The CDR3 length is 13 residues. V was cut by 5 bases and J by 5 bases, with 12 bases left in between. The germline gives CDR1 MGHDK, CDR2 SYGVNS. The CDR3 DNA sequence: TGTGCCAGCAGTTACGGGGGAGAAACTGAAGCTTTCTTT. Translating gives CASSYGGETEAFF.

Here the CDR3 DNA reads TGTGCCAGCAGCCAAGACCCTTGGACAGTCCTCTACGAGCAGTACTTC. It translates to CASSQDPWTVLYEQYF. The gene calls are TRBV3-1 (or the pseudogene TRBV3-2) and TRBJ2-7, with D perhaps matching TRBD1 (6 bases). The germline gives CDR1 LGHDT, CDR2 YNNKEL (reference sequence). V was shortened by 0 bases and J by 3 bases, with 15 bases between the two germline ends. The CDR3 spans 16 residues.

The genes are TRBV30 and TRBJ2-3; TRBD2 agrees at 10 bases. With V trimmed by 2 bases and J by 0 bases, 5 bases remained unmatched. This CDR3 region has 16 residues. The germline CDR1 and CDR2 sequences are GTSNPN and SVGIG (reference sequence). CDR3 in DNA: TGTGCCTGGAGTCCGGGACTAGCGACTAGCACAGATACGCAGTATTTT. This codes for CAWSPGLATSTDTQYF.

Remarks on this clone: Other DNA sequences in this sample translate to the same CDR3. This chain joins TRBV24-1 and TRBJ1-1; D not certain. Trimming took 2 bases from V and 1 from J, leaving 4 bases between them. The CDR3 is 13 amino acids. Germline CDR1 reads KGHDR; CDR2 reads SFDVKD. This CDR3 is CATSDSGNTEAFF. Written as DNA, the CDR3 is TGTGCCACCAGTGATTCAGGGAACACTGAAGCTTTCTTT.

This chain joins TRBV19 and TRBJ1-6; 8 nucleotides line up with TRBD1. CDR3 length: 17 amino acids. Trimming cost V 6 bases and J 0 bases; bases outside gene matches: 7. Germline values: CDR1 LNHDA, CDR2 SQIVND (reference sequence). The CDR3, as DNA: TGTGCCAGTAGCCGCACAGGGGGGGGCTCCTATAATTCACCCCTCCACTTT. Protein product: CASSRTGGGSYNSPLHF.

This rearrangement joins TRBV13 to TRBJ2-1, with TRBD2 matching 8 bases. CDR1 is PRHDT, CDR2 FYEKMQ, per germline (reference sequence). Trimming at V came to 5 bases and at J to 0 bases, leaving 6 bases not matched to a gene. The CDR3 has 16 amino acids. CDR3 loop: CASSVAGLSSYNEQFF. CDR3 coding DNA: TGTGCCAGCAGCGTAGCGGGACTAAGCTCCTACAATGAGCAGTTCTTC.

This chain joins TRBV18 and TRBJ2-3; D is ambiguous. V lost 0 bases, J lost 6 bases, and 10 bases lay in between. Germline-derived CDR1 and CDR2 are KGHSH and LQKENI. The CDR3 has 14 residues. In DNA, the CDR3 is TGTGCCAGCTCACCACCGGCGGATTCGGATACGCAGTATTTT. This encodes CASSPPADSDTQYF. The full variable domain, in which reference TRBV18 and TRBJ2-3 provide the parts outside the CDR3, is NAGVMQNPRHLVRRRGQEARLRCSPMKGHSHVYWYRQLPEEGLKFMVYLQKENIIDESGMPKERFSAEFPKEGPSILRIQQVVRGDSAAYFCASSPPADSDTQYFGPGTRLTVL.

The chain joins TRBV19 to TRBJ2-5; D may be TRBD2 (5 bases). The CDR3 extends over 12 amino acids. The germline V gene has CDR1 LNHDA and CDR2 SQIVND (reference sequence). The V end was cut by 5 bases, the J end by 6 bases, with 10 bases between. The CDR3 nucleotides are TGTGCCAGTAGTTCAGCCGGGAAGACCCAGTACTTC. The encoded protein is CASSSAGKTQYF.

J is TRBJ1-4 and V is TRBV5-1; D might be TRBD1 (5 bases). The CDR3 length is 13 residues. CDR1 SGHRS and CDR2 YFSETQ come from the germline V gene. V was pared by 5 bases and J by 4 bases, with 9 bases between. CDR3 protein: CASSGASNEKLFF. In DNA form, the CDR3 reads TGCGCCAGCAGTGGGGCAAGTAATGAAAAACTGTTTTTT.

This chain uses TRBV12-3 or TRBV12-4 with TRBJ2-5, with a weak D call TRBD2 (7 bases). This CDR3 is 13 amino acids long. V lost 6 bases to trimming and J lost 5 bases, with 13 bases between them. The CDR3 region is CASSHGGLETQYF. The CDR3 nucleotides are TGTGCCAGCAGCCACGGGGGGCTCGAGACCCAGTACTTC.

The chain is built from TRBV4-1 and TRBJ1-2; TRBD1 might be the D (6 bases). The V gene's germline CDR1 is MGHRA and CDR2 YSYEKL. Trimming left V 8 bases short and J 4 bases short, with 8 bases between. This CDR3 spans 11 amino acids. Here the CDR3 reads CASGRGYGYTF. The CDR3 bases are TGCGCCAGCGGCAGGGGCTATGGCTACACCTTC.